The rows below give T cell receptor beta chains drawn from one sample of a study of graft-versus-host responses after intestinal transplantation. The antigens for these receptors are not known. Some clones are missing from TCRdb's copy, which holds only in-frame ones; the method was immunoSEQ multiplex PCR. There are roughly 130,000 clones in the sample; over 90% occur only once, and 0.19% lies in the top ten. The sample consisted of unstimulated CD4+ T cells sorted from spleen or lymph node cells, taken before intestinal transplant. The receptors were gathered from a human donor who received an intestinal transplant. CDR3s include the opening cysteine and the closing phenylalanine or tryptophan. The order of the fields is J gene, V gene, CDR3 protein.

j_call: TRBJ2-2
v_call: TRBV28
cdr3_aa: CASSVPGQGRIAGELFF

j_call: TRBJ2-1
v_call: TRBV5-4
cdr3_aa: CASSLRTGLDEQFF

j_call: TRBJ2-5
v_call: TRBV10-3
cdr3_aa: CAISESGRGETQYF

j_call: TRBJ2-2
v_call: TRBV11-2
cdr3_aa: CASSLERNTGELFF

j_call: TRBJ2-1
v_call: TRBV15
cdr3_aa: CATSRMGGGSYNEQFF

j_call: TRBJ2-7
v_call: TRBV6-1
cdr3_aa: CASGGLTGITYEQYF

j_call: TRBJ1-2
v_call: TRBV4-1
cdr3_aa: CASSQDSPGARYGYTF

j_call: TRBJ2-3
v_call: TRBV12-2
cdr3_aa: CASRPHSGTDPTDTQYF

j_call: TRBJ1-6
v_call: TRBV28
cdr3_aa: CASSLRQGGNSPLHF

j_call: TRBJ1-3
v_call: TRBV7-8
cdr3_aa: CASSLGALLAGNTIYF

j_call: TRBJ1-2
v_call: TRBV5-6
cdr3_aa: CASSSSERGYTF

j_call: TRBJ2-2
v_call: TRBV5-1
cdr3_aa: CASSLGNTGELFF

j_call: TRBJ1-1
v_call: TRBV6-5
cdr3_aa: CASRLTPQGGTEAFF

j_call: TRBJ1-1
v_call: TRBV28
cdr3_aa: CASSSFNRGWKTEAFF

j_call: TRBJ2-1
v_call: TRBV5-1
cdr3_aa: CASSFALAGGPGSYNEQFF

j_call: .
v_call: TRBV11-3
cdr3_aa: CASSNTGERDEQYF

j_call: TRBJ1-1
v_call: TRBV5-6
cdr3_aa: CASSFNRVTEAFF

j_call: TRBJ1-3
v_call: TRBV6-5
cdr3_aa: CASSPGQGPGNTIYF

j_call: TRBJ2-7
v_call: TRBV19
cdr3_aa: CASSNPGVTYEQYF

j_call: TRBJ2-1
v_call: TRBV5-1
cdr3_aa: CASSLVASGRGVFFNEQFF

j_call: TRBJ2-2
v_call: TRBV6-5
cdr3_aa: CASSYFRVTNTGELFF

j_call: TRBJ1-5
v_call: TRBV30
cdr3_aa: CAWTKGMGQPQHF

j_call: TRBJ2-6
v_call: TRBV27
cdr3_aa: CASSWGGSSGANVLTF

j_call: TRBJ1-1
v_call: TRBV18
cdr3_aa: CASSSLGGENTEAFF

j_call: TRBJ1-2
v_call: TRBV7-8
cdr3_aa: CASSLEGRTGGYTF

j_call: TRBJ2-5
v_call: TRBV11-3
cdr3_aa: CASSLRLAGSQETQYF

j_call: TRBJ2-5
v_call: TRBV6-1
cdr3_aa: CASSIPGAQETQYF

j_call: TRBJ2-7
v_call: TRBV15
cdr3_aa: CATSRGVPSSYEQYF

j_call: TRBJ1-1
v_call: TRBV28
cdr3_aa: CASSLSTGMRVKGTEAFF

j_call: TRBJ2-7
v_call: TRBV6-5
cdr3_aa: CASSWTSYEQYF